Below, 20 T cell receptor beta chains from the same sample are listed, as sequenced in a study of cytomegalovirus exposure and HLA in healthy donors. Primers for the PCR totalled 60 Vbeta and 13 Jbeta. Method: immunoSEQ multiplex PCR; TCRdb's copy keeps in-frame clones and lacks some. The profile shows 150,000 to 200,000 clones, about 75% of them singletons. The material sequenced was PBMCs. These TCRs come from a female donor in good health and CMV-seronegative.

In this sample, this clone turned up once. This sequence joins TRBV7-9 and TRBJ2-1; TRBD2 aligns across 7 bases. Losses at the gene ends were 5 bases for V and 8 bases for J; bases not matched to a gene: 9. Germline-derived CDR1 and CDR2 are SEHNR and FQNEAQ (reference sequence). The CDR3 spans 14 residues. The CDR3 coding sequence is TGTGCCAGCAGCCCATCGGGAGGCCCAGATGAGCAGTTCTTC. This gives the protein CASSPSGGPDEQFF.

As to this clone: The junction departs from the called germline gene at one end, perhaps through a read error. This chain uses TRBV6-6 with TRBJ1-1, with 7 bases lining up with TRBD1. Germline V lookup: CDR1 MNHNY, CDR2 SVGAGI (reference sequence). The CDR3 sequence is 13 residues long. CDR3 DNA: TGTGCCAGCAGAGCACAGGGGAACGCTGAAGCTTTCTTT. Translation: CASRAQGNAEAFF.

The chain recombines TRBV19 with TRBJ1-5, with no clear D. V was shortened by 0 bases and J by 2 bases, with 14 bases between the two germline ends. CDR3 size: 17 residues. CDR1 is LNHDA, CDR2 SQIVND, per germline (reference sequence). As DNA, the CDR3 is TGTGCCAGTAGTATAGATTTTCGGGAGTATGGCAATCAGCCCCAGCATTTT. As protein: CASSIDFREYGNQPQHF.

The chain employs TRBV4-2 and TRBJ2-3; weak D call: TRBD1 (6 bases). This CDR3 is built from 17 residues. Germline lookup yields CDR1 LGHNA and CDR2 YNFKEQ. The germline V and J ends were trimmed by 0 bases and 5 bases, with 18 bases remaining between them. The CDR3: CASSQDPYSPRGDTQYF. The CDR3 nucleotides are TGTGCCAGCAGCCAAGATCCATACAGCCCCAGGGGAGATACGCAGTATTTT.

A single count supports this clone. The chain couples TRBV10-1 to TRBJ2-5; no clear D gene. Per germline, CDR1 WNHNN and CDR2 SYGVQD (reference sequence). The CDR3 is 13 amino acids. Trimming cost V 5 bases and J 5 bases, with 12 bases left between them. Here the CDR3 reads CASSPRRSETQYF. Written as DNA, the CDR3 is TGCGCCAGCAGTCCCCGTAGGAGCGAGACCCAGTACTTC.

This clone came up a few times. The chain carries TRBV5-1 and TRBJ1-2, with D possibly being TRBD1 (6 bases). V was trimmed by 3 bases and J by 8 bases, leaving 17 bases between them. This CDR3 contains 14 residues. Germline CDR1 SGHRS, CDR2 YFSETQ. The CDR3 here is CASSSTQGMGGYTF. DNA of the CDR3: TGCGCCAGCAGCTCCACACAGGGTATGGGGGGCTACACCTTC.

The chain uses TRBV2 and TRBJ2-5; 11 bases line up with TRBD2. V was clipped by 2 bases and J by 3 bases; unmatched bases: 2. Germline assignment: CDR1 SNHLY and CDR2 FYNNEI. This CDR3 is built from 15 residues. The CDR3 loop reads CASSELAGGEETQYF. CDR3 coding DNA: TGTGCCAGCAGTGAATTAGCGGGAGGGGAAGAGACCCAGTACTTC.

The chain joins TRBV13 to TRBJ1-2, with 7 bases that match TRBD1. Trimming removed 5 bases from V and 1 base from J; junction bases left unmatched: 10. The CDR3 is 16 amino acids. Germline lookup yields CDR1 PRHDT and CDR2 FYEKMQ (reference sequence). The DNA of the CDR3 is TGTGCCAGCAGCGATGTCCTGACAGGGATTAACTATGGCTACACCTTC. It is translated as CASSDVLTGINYGYTF.

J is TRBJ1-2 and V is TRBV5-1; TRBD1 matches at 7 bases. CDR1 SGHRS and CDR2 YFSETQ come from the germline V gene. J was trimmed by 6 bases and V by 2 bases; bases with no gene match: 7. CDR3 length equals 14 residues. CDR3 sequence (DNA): TGCGCCAGCAGCTTACAGGGGAGTCTCGATGGCTACACCTTC. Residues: CASSLQGSLDGYTF.

CDR3 protein: CASEDSKKAKNTEAFF. Here the CDR3 DNA reads TGTGCCAGCGAGGACAGCAAAAAGGCAAAGAACACTGAAGCTTTCTTT. The V and J genes are TRBV6-6 and TRBJ1-1; a weak D match, TRBD1 (6 bases). V lost 8 bases, J lost 1 base, and 20 bases lay in between. The CDR3 is made up of 16 amino acids. Germline CDR1 and CDR2: MNHNY and SVGAGI (reference sequence).

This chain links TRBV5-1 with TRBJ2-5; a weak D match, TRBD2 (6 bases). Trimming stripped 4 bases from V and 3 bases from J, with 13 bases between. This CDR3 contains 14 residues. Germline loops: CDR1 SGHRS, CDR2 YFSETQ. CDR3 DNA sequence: TGCGCCAGCAGCCCAATGACGGGGGAAGAGACCCAGTACTTC. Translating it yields CASSPMTGEETQYF.

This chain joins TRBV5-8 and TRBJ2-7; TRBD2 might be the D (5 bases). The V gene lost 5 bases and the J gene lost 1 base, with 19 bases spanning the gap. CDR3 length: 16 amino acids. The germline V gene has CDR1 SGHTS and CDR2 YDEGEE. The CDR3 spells CASRSYLSGYSYEQYF. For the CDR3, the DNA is TGTGCCAGCAGGTCTTATTTAAGCGGTTATTCCTACGAGCAGTACTTC.

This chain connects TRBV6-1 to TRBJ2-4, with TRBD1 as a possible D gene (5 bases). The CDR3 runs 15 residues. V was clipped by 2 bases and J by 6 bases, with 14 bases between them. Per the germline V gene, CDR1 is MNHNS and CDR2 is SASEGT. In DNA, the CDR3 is TGTGCCAGCAGTGAACGGGCAGGGCTCAGAAACATTCAGTACTTC. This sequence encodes CASSERAGLRNIQYF.

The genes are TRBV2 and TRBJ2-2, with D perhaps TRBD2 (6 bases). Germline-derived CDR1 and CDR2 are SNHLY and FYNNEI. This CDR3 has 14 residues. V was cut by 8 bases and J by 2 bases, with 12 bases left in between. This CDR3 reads CASRREKNTGELFF. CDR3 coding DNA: TGTGCCAGCCGCCGGGAGAAAAACACCGGGGAGCTGTTTTTT.

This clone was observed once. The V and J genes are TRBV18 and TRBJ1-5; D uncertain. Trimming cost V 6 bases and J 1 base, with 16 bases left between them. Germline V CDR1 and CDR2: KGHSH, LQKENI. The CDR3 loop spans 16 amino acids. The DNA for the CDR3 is TGTGCCAGCTCTCTCAGGACTGTAGCCAGCAATCAGCCCCAGCATTTT. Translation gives CASSLRTVASNQPQHF. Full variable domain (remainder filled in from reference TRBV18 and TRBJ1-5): NAGVMQNPRHLVRRRGQEARLRCSPMKGHSHVYWYRQLPEEGLKFMVYLQKENIIDESGMPKERFSAEFPKEGPSILRIQQVVRGDSAAYFCASSLRTVASNQPQHFGDGTRLSIL.

CDR3 protein: CAIRGTGDYEQYF. The DNA of the CDR3 is TGTGCCATCAGAGGGACAGGGGACTACGAGCAGTACTTC. The V gene is TRBV10-3, the J gene TRBJ2-7; 10 nucleotides line up with TRBD1. CDR3 size: 13 residues. CDR1 ENHRY and CDR2 SYGVKD come from the germline V gene. J was trimmed by 3 bases and V by 6 bases; bases with no gene match: 2.

CDR3 DNA: TGTGCCAGCAGTTCGTTAGCGGGAGGGTCGGGTGAGACCCAGTACTTC. It codes for CASSSLAGGSGETQYF. The rearrangement uses TRBV2 and TRBJ2-5; the match to TRBD2 covers 11 bases. The V and J ends lost 5 bases and 5 bases, in that order; junction bases with no gene match: 10. The CDR3 is 16 amino acids. Germline CDR1 SNHLY, CDR2 FYNNEI. Complete variable domain (other parts from reference TRBV2 and TRBJ2-5): EPEVTQTPSHQVTQMGQEVILRCVPISNHLYFYWYRQILGQKVEFLVSFYNNEISEKSEIFDDQFSVERPDGSNFTLKIRSTKLEDSAMYFCASSSLAGGSGETQYFGPGTRLLVL.

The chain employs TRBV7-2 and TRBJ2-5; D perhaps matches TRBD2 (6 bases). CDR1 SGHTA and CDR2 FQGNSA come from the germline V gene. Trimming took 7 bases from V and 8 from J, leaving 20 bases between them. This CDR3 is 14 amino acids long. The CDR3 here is CASIRGLHVDTQYF. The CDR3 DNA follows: TGTGCCAGCATCCGGGGGTTACACGTTGACACCCAGTACTTC.

This chain's CDR3 is CASSRGLNGETQYF. CDR3 nucleotide sequence: TGTGCCAGCAGCCGCGGACTGAACGGGGAGACCCAGTACTTC. The chain is built from TRBV11-2 and TRBJ2-5, with D tentatively TRBD2 (5 bases). V lost 5 bases, J lost 5 bases, and 15 bases lay in between. CDR3 size: 14 residues. Germline V CDR1 and CDR2: SGHAT, FQNNGV.

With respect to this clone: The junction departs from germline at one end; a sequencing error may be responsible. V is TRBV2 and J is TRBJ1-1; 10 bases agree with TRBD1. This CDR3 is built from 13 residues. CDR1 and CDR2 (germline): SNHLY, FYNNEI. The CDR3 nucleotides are TGTGCCAGCGGTAAGACAGGGGGCGACAAGGCAAACTTT. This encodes CASGKTGGDKANF.